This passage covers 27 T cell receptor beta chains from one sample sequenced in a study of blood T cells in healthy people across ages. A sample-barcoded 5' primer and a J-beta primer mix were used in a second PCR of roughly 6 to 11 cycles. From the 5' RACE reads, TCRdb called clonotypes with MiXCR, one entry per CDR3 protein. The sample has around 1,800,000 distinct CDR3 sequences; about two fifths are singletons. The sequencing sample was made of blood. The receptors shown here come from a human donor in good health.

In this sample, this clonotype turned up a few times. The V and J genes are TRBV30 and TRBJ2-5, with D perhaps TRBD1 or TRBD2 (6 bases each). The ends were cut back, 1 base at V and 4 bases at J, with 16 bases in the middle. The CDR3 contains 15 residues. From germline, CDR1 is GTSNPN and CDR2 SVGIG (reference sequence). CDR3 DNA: TGTGCCTGGAGTGAGGACCCGGGGGCTGGAGAGACCCAGTACTTC. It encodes CAWSEDPGAGETQYF.

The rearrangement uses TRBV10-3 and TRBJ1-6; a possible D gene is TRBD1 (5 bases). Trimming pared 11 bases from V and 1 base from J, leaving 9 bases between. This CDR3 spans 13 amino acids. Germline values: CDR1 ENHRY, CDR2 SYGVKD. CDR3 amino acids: CAVGGSYNSPLHF. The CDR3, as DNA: TGTGCCGTGGGGGGGTCCTATAATTCACCCCTCCACTTT.

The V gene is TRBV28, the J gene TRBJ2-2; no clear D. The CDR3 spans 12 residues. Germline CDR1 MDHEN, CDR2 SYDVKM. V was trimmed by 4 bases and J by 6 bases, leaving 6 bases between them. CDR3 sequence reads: CASSSPAGELFF. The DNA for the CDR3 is TGTGCCAGCAGTTCACCAGCCGGGGAGCTGTTTTTT. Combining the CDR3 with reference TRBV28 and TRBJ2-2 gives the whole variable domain DVKVTQSSRYLVKRTGEKVFLECVQDMDHENMFWYRQDPGLGLRLIYFSYDVKMKEKGDIPEGYSVSREKKERFSLILESASTNQTSMYLCASSSPAGELFFGEGSRLTVL.

The CDR3 spells CSVGVAMNTEAFF. In DNA form, the CDR3 reads TGCAGCGTTGGGGTAGCGATGAACACTGAAGCTTTCTTT. The rearrangement joins TRBV29-1 to TRBJ1-1; unclear D gene. V was clipped by 4 bases and J by 0 bases, with 9 bases between them. The CDR3 covers 13 residues. Germline values: CDR1 SQVTM, CDR2 ANQGSEA.

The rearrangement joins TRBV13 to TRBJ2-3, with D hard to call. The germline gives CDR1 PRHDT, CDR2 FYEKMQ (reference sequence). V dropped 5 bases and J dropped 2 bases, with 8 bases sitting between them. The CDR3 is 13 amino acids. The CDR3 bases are TGTGCCAGCAGCGCCAAAAACACAGATACGCAGTATTTT. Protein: CASSAKNTDTQYF.

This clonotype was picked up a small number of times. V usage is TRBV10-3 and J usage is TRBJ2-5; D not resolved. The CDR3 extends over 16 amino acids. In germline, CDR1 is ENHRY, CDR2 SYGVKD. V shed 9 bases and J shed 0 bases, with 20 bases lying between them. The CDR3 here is CAIRASFSINQETQYF. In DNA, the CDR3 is TGTGCCATTAGGGCCTCCTTCTCCATCAACCAAGAGACCCAGTACTTC.

DNA for the CDR3: TGTGCCAGCAGCTTAGATGTCAGGGTTCAGCCCCAGCATTTT. Its translation is CASSLDVRVQPQHF. The J gene is TRBJ1-5, the V gene TRBV7-2, with TRBD1 as a possible D gene (5 bases). The V end was cut by 1 base, the J end by 6 bases, with 10 bases between. The CDR3 sequence is 14 residues long. CDR1 SGHTA and CDR2 FQGNSA come from the germline V gene.

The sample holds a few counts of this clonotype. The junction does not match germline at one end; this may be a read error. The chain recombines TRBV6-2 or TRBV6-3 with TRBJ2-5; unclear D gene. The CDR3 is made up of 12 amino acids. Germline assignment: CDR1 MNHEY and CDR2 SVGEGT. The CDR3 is CASSRAAETQYF. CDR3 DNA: TGCGCCAGCAGCCGGGCAGCGGAGACCCAGTACTTC.

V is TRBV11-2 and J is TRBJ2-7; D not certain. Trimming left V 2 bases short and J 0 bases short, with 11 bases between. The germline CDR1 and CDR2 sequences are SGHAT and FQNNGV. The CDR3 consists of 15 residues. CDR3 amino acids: CASSLSPDGSYEQYF. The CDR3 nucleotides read TGTGCCAGCAGCTTAAGTCCGGACGGCTCCTACGAGCAGTACTTC.

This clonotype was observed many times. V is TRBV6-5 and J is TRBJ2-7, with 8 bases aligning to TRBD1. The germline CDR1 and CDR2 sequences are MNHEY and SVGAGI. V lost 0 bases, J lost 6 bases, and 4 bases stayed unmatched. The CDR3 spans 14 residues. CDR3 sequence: CASSYSQGAGEQYF. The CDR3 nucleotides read TGTGCCAGCAGTTACTCGCAGGGGGCGGGCGAGCAGTACTTC.

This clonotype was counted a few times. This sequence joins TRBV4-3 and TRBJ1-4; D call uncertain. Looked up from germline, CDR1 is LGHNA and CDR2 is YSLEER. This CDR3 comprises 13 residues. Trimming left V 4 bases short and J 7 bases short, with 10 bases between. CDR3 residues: CASSRPTREKLFF. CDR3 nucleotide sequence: TGCGCCAGCAGCCGGCCTACACGTGAAAAACTGTTTTTT.

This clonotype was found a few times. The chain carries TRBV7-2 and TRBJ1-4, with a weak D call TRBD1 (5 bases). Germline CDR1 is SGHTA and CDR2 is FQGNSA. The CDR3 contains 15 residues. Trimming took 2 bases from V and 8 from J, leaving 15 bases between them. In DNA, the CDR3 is TGTGCCAGCAGCTTAAATACCGGGCGGGGGGAAAAACTGTTTTTT. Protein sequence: CASSLNTGRGEKLFF.

CDR3 amino acids: CSTDRDSSYEQYF. DNA for the CDR3: TGCAGTACTGATAGGGACAGCTCCTACGAGCAGTACTTC. The J gene is TRBJ2-7, the V gene TRBV20-1; 7 bases align to TRBD1. This CDR3 contains 13 residues. Germline loops: CDR1 DFQATT, CDR2 SNEGSKA (reference sequence). J gave up 0 bases and V 8 bases, and 7 bases lay outside the gene matches.

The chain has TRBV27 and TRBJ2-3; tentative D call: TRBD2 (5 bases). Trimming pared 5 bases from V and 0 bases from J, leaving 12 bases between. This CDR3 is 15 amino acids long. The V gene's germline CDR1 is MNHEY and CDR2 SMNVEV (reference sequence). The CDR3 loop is CASSPLRGSTDTQYF. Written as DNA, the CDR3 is TGTGCCAGCAGTCCCCTACGGGGAAGCACAGATACGCAGTATTTT.

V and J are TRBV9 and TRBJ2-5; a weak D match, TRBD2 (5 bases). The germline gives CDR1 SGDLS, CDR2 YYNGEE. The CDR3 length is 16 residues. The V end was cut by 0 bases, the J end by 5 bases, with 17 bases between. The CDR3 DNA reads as TGTGCCAGCAGCGTAGCAGGCGGGTCAGATTCGGAGACCCAGTACTTC. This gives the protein CASSVAGGSDSETQYF.

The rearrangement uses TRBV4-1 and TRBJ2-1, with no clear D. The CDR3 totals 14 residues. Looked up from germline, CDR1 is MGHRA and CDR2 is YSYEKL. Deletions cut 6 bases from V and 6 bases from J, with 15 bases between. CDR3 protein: CASRPTVWSNEQFF. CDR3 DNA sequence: TGCGCCAGCAGGCCGACGGTATGGAGCAATGAGCAGTTCTTC.

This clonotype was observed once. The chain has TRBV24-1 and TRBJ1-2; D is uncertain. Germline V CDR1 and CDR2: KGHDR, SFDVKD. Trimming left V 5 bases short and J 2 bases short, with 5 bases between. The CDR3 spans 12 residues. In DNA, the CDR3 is TGTGCCACCAGTGGGAAAAACTATGGCTACACCTTC. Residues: CATSGKNYGYTF.

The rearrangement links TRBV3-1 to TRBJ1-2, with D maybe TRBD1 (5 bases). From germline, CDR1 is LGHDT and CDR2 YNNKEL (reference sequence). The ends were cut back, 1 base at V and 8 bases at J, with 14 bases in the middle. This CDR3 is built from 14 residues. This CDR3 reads CASSQGSGTRGYTF. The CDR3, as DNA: TGTGCCAGCAGCCAAGGTTCAGGGACCAGGGGCTACACCTTC. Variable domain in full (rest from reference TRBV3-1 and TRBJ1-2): DTAVSQTPKYLVTQMGNDKSIKCEQNLGHDTMYWYKQDSKKFLKIMFSYNNKELIINETVPNRFSPKSPDKAHLNLHINSLELGDSAVYFCASSQGSGTRGYTFGSGTRLTVV.

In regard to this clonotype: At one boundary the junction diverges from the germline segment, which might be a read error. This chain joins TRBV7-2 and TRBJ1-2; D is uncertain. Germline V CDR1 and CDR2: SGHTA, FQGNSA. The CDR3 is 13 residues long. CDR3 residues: CASSLVGNYGCTF. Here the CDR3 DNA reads TGTGCCAGCAGCTTAGTTGGAAACTATGGCTGCACCTTC.

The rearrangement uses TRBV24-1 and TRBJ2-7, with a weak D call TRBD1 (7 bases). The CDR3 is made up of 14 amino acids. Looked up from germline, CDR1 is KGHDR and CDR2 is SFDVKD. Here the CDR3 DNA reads TGTGCAACCGAATCTAGCAGGGGGACTTACGAGCAGTACTTC. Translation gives CATESSRGTYEQYF.

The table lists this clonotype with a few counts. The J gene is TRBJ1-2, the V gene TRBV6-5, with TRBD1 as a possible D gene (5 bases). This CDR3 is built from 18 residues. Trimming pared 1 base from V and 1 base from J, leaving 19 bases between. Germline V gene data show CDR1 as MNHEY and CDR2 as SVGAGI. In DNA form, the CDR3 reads TGTGCCAGCAGTTACTTCCCGCAGAGTACAGGCATTAACTATGGCTACACCTTC. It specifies CASSYFPQSTGINYGYTF.

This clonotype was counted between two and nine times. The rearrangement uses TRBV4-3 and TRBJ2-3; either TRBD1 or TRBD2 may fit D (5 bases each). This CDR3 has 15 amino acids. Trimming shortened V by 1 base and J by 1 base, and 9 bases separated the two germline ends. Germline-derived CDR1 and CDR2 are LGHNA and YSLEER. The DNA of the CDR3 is TGCGCCAGCAGCCAAGTGGGGGTTGGCACAGATACGCAGTATTTT. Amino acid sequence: CASSQVGVGTDTQYF.

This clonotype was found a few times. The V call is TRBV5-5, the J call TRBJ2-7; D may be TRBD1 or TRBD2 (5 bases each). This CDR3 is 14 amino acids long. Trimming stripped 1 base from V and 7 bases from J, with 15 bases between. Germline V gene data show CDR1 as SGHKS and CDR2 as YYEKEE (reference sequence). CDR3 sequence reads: CASSLLYGDHEQYF. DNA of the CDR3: TGTGCCAGCAGCTTGTTATATGGGGACCATGAGCAGTACTTC.

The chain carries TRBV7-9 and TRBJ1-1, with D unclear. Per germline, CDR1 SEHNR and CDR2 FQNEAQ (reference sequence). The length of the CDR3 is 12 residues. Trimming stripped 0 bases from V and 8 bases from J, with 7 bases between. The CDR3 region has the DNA TGTGCCAGCAGCTTAGCGAAGCTAGAAGCTTTCTTT. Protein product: CASSLAKLEAFF.

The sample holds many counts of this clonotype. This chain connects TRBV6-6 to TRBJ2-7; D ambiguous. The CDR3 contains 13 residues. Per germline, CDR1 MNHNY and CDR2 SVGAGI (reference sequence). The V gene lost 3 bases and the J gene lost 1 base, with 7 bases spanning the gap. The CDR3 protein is CASSYQDSYEQYF. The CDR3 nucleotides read TGTGCCAGCAGTTATCAGGATTCCTACGAGCAGTACTTC.

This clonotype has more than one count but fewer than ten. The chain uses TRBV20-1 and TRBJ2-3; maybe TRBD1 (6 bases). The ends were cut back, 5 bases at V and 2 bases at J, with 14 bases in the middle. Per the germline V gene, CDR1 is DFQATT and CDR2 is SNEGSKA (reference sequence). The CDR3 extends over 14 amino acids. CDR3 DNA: TGCAGTGCTTGGGACATCCTTACCACAGATACGCAGTATTTT. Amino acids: CSAWDILTTDTQYF.

CDR3 sequence: CASGGASETQYF. The CDR3 nucleotides read TGTGCCAGCGGGGGGGCATCTGAGACCCAGTACTTC. This chain uses TRBV12-3 or TRBV12-4 with TRBJ2-5, with D maybe TRBD2 (7 bases). This CDR3 is built from 12 residues. Trimming pared 8 bases from V and 5 bases from J, leaving 12 bases between.